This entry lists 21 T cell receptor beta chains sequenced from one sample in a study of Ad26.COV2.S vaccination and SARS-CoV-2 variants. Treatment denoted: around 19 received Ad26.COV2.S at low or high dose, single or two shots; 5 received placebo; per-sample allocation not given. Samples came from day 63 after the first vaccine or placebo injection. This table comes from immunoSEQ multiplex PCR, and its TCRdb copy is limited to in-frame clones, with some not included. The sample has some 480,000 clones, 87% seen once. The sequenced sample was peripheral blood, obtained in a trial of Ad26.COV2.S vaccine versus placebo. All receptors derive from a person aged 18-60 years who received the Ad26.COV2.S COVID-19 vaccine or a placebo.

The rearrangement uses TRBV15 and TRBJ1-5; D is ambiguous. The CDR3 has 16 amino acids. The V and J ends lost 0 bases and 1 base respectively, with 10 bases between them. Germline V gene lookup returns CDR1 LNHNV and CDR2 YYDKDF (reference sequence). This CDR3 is CATSRDPGASNQPQHF. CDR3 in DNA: TGTGCCACCAGCAGAGATCCAGGAGCGAGCAATCAGCCCCAGCATTTT.

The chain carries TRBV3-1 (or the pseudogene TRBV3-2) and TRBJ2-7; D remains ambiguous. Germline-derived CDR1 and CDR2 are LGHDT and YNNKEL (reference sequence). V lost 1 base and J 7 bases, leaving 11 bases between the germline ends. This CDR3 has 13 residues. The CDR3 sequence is CASSQGTGTEQYF. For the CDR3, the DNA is TGTGCCAGCAGCCAAGGAACGGGCACTGAGCAGTACTTC.

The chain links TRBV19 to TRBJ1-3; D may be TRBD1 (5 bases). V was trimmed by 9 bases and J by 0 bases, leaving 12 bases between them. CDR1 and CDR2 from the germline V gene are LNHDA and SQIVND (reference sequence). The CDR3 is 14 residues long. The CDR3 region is CASGTESSGNTIYF. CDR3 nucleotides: TGTGCCAGCGGGACCGAAAGCTCTGGAAACACCATATATTTT.

CDR3 bases: TGTGCCAGCAGCCCACCCCCGGGGGTACCTCATAATCAGCCCCAGCATTTT. Translated: CASSPPPGVPHNQPQHF. This chain links TRBV21-1 with TRBJ1-5. TRBV21-1 counts as a pseudogene. The length of the CDR3 is 17 residues.

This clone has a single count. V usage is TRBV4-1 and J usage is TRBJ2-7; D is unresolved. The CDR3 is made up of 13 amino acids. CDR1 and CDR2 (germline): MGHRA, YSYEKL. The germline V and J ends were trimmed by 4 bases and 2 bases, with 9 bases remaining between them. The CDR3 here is CASSRYLAYEQYF. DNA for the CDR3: TGCGCCAGCAGCCGATACTTAGCCTACGAGCAGTACTTC.

The CDR3 region has the DNA TGTGCCAGCAGTGAACTGGACAGAGGCGGCTACACCTTC. This encodes CASSELDRGGYTF. The rearrangement links TRBV6-1 to TRBJ1-2, with a weak D call TRBD1 (6 bases). With 2 bases removed from V and 8 bases from J, the gap between germline ends came to 12 bases. CDR1 and CDR2 (germline): MNHNS, SASEGT. The CDR3 is 13 residues long.

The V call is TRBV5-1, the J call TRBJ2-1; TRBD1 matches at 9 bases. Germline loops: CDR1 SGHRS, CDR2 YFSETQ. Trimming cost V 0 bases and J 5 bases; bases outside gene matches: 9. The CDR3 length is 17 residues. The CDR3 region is CASSLAVRTGVNNEQFF. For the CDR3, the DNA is TGCGCCAGCAGCTTGGCCGTAAGGACAGGGGTAAACAATGAGCAGTTCTTC.

The CDR3 region is CASTGGPSYEQYF. CDR3 nucleotides: TGTGCCAGCACGGGAGGGCCCTCCTACGAGCAGTACTTC. This sequence joins TRBV28 and TRBJ2-7; 8 positions agree with TRBD2. This CDR3 contains 13 residues. Germline lookup yields CDR1 MDHEN and CDR2 SYDVKM. The trim removed 7 bases at V and 0 bases at J, leaving 2 bases unmatched.

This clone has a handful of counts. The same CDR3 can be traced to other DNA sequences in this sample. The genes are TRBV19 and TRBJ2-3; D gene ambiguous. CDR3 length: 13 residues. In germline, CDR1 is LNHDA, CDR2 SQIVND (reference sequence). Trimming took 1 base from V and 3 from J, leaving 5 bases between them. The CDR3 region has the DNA TGTGCCAGTAGTATAGGTCTAACAGATACGCAGTATTTT. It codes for CASSIGLTDTQYF.

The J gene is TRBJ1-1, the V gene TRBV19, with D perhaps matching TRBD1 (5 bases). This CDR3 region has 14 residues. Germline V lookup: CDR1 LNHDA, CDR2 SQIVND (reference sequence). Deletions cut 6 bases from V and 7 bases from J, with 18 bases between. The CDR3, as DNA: TGTGCCAGTAGACTGGTCCCCGTTGGGGGTGAAGCTTTCTTT. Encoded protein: CASRLVPVGGEAFF.

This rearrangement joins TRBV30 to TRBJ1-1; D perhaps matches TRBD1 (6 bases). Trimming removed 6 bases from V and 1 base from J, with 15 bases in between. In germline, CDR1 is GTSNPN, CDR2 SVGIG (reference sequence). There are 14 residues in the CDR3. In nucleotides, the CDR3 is TGTGCCTGTACACATGAGACAGGGAACACTGAAGCTTTCTTT. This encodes CACTHETGNTEAFF.

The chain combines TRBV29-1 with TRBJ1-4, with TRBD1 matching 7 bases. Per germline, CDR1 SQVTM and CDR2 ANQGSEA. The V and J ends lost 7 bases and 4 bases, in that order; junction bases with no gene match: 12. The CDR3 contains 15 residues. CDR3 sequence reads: CSAQGRRGLNEKLFF. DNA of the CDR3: TGCAGCGCCCAGGGACGGAGGGGGCTTAATGAAAAACTGTTTTTT.

In DNA, the CDR3 is TGTGCCAGCAGCTTAGCCAGGGGGCCATCAGATACGCAGTATTTT. It encodes CASSLARGPSDTQYF. The genes are TRBV7-2 and TRBJ2-3; TRBD1 matches 8 bases. The CDR3 consists of 15 residues. After removal of 0 bases from V and 4 bases from J, the junction contained 3 bases not matched to a gene. Germline CDR1 reads SGHTA; CDR2 reads FQGNSA.

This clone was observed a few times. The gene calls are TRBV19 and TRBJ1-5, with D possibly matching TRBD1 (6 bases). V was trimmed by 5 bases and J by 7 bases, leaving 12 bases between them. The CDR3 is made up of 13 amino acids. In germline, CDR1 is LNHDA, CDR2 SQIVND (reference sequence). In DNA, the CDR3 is TGTGCCAGTAGTTCGGTACAGGGCCAGCCCCAGCATTTT. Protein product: CASSSVQGQPQHF.

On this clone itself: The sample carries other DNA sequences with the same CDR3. CDR3 sequence: CASSLNTEAFF. DNA of the CDR3: TGTGCCAGCAGCTTGAACACTGAAGCTTTCTTT. The V gene is TRBV5-6, the J gene TRBJ1-1; D call uncertain. The CDR3 covers 11 residues. V lost 1 base and J 2 bases, leaving 0 bases between the germline ends. CDR1 is SGHDT and CDR2 is YYEEEE in the germline V gene.

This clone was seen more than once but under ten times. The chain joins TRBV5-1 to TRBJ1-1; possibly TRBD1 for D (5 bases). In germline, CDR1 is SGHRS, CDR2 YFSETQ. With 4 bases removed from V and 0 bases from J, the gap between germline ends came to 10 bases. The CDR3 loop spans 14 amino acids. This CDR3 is CASSRGVMNTEAFF. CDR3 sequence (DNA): TGCGCCAGCAGCCGAGGGGTTATGAACACTGAAGCTTTCTTT. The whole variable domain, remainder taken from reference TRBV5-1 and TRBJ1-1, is KAGVTQTPRYLIKTRGQQVTLSCSPISGHRSVSWYQQTPGQGLQFLFEYFSETQRNKGNFPGRFSGRQFSNSRSEMNVSTLELGDSALYLCASSRGVMNTEAFFGQGTRLTVV.

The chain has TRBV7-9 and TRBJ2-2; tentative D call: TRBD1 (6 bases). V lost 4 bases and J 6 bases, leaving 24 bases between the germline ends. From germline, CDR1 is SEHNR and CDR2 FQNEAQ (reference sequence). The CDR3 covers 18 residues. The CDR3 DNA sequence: TGTGCCAGCAGCTCCTACCCTTTTGGACAGCGATTACCCGGGGAGCTGTTTTTT. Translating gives CASSSYPFGQRLPGELFF. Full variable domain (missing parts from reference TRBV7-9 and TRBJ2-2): DTGVSQNPRHKITKRGQNVTFRCDPISEHNRLYWYRQTLGQGPEFLTYFQNEAQLEKSRLLSDRFSAERPKGSFSTLEIQRTEQGDSAMYLCASSSYPFGQRLPGELFFGEGSRLTVL.

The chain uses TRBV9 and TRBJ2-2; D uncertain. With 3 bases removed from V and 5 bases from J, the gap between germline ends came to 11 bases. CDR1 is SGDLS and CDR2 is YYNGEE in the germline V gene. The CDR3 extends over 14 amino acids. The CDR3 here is CASSDVVRTGELFF. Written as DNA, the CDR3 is TGTGCCAGCAGCGATGTAGTCCGGACCGGGGAGCTGTTTTTT.

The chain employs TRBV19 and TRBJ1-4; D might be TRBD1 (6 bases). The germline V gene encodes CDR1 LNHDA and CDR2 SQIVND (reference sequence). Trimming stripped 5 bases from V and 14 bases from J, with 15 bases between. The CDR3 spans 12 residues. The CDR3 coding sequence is TGTGCCAGTAGTGTGACAGGACGGGGGCTGTTTTTT. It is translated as CASSVTGRGLFF.

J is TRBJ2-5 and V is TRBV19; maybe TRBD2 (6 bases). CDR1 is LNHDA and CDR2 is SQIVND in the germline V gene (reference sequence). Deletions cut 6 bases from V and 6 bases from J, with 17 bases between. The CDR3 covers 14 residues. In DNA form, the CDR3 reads TGTGCCAGTAGCAAAGGAGGGGTCGGGCAGACCCAGTACTTC. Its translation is CASSKGGVGQTQYF.

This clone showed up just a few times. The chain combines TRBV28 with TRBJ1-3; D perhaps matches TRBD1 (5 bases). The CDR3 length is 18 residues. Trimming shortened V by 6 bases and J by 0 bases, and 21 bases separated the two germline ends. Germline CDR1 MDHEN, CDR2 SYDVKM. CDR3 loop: CASSLRGGVGFSGNTIYF. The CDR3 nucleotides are TGTGCCAGCAGCCTCCGGGGAGGGGTCGGCTTCTCTGGAAACACCATATATTTT.